One sample yielded the 12 T cell receptor beta chains listed below, sequenced in a study of tumor-infiltrating lymphocytes in localized non-small cell lung cancer. The assay was immunoSEQ multiplex PCR, and TCRdb's table has in-frame clones only and misses some. The sample yields about 14,000 clones, approximately 68% seen once. Sequences were obtained from lung tumor tissue. The receptor set was obtained from a human donor with non-small cell lung cancer.

This chain connects TRBV11-2 to TRBJ2-7; D could derive from TRBD1 or TRBD2 (5 bases each). Germline lookup yields CDR1 SGHAT and CDR2 FQNNGV. Trimming pared 0 bases from V and 4 bases from J, leaving 10 bases between. CDR3 length equals 14 residues. In DNA, the CDR3 is TGTGCCAGCAGCTTAGACCCTGGGGGTTACGAGCAGTACTTC. It yields the protein CASSLDPGGYEQYF.

The chain has TRBV6-1 and TRBJ1-5; perhaps TRBD1 as D (6 bases). V was pared by 7 bases and J by 0 bases, with 16 bases between. In germline, CDR1 is MNHNS, CDR2 SASEGT. The CDR3 length is 16 residues. The CDR3: CASTDGTYYSNQPQHF. In DNA form, the CDR3 reads TGTGCCAGCACTGACGGGACATATTATAGCAATCAGCCCCAGCATTTT.

The chain has TRBV30 and TRBJ1-2, with D tentatively TRBD1 (6 bases). CDR3 length: 14 residues. Between the trimmed V and J ends, which lost 2 bases and 2 bases, there was a span of 12 bases. CDR1 and CDR2 (germline): GTSNPN, SVGIG (reference sequence). In DNA form, the CDR3 reads TGTGCCTGGAGTTCGGGGGGCACAAACTATGGCTACACCTTC. It translates to CAWSSGGTNYGYTF.

The chain combines TRBV18 with TRBJ2-1, with D perhaps matching TRBD2 (6 bases). The V and J ends lost 2 bases and 3 bases respectively, with 14 bases between them. Germline-derived CDR1 and CDR2 are KGHSH and LQKENI. There are 16 residues in the CDR3. The CDR3 protein is CASSPLGGRFYNEQFF. In DNA form, the CDR3 reads TGTGCCAGCTCACCATTAGGAGGGAGATTCTACAATGAGCAGTTCTTC. Full variable domain (missing parts from reference TRBV18 and TRBJ2-1): NAGVMQNPRHLVRRRGQEARLRCSPMKGHSHVYWYRQLPEEGLKFMVYLQKENIIDESGMPKERFSAEFPKEGPSILRIQQVVRGDSAAYFCASSPLGGRFYNEQFFGPGTRLTVL.

The sample holds a few counts of this clone. The genes are TRBV28 and TRBJ1-1, with 8 positions matching TRBD1. V trimming: 5 bases; J trimming: 11 bases; junction bases outside the gene matches: 10. In germline, CDR1 is MDHEN, CDR2 SYDVKM. There are 13 residues in the CDR3. The CDR3 nucleotides read TGTGCCAGCAGTACCTCCGGGACAGGCAGCGCTTTCTTT. Translated, it gives CASSTSGTGSAFF. Complete variable domain (other parts from reference TRBV28 and TRBJ1-1): DVKVTQSSRYLVKRTGEKVFLECVQDMDHENMFWYRQDPGLGLRLIYFSYDVKMKEKGDIPEGYSVSREKKERFSLILESASTNQTSMYLCASSTSGTGSAFFGQGTRLTVV.

This clone is classed as medium-sized. V usage is TRBV27 and J usage is TRBJ1-6; 7 bases agree with TRBD1. The CDR3 has 15 residues. Germline assignment: CDR1 MNHEY and CDR2 SMNVEV (reference sequence). The V gene end was trimmed by 6 bases and the J gene end by 7 bases; junction bases not matched to a gene: 9. The CDR3 reads CASSRTGVGNSPLHF. The CDR3 region has the DNA TGTGCCAGCAGCCGCACAGGGGTTGGGAATTCACCCCTCCACTTT.

This chain uses TRBV7-3 with TRBJ2-3, with D possibly being TRBD1 (5 bases). Germline CDR1 is SGHTA and CDR2 is FQGTGA. Trimming took 3 bases from V and 4 from J, leaving 11 bases between them. The CDR3 has 14 residues. The CDR3 here is CASSFLGPPDTQYF. CDR3 in DNA: TGTGCCAGCAGCTTTCTGGGGCCCCCAGATACGCAGTATTTT.

The chain is built from TRBV27 and TRBJ1-5; TRBD1 matches 10 bases. The V segment lost 3 bases and the J segment 7 bases; nucleotides outside the gene matches: 6. From germline, CDR1 is MNHEY and CDR2 SMNVEV (reference sequence). This CDR3 is built from 15 residues. The CDR3, as DNA: TGTGCCAGCAGTTTCCGGACAGGGGGAGGGCAGCCCCAGCATTTT. This translates into CASSFRTGGGQPQHF.

This clone was recorded a few times. The rearrangement uses TRBV5-1 and TRBJ1-1, with a tentative D call TRBD1 (5 bases). V lost 0 bases and J lost 0, with 9 bases in between. The germline V gene has CDR1 SGHRS and CDR2 YFSETQ. This CDR3 region has 15 residues. The CDR3 nucleotides read TGCGCCAGCAGCTTGGATGCAGGGCTGAACACTGAAGCTTTCTTT. The encoded protein is CASSLDAGLNTEAFF.

There are a few counts of this clone. This sequence joins TRBV7-9 and TRBJ1-1; D possibly corresponds to TRBD1 (5 bases). The germline V and J ends were trimmed by 0 bases and 3 bases, with 8 bases remaining between them. The V gene's germline CDR1 is SEHNR and CDR2 FQNEAQ (reference sequence). The CDR3 length is 14 residues. The CDR3 coding sequence is TGTGCCAGCAGCTTAGCAGGGGTGGACACTGAAGCTTTCTTT. Translation: CASSLAGVDTEAFF.

V gene TRBV10-2 combines with J gene TRBJ2-1, with 10 nucleotides matching TRBD2. The CDR3 extends over 15 amino acids. Germline V gene sequence: CDR1 WSHSY, CDR2 SAAADI. Trimming cost V 6 bases and J 7 bases; bases outside gene matches: 9. The CDR3 nucleotides are TGCGCCAGCAGGACCGGGACTAGCGAATCGAATGAGCAGTTCTTC. Translated, it gives CASRTGTSESNEQFF.

V usage is TRBV5-1 and J usage is TRBJ2-1; TRBD2 matches at 7 bases. Looked up from germline, CDR1 is SGHRS and CDR2 is YFSETQ. V lost 4 bases, J lost 3 bases, and 13 bases stayed unmatched. The length of the CDR3 is 17 residues. The CDR3, as DNA: TGCGCCAGCAGCCGAGAGACTAGCCCCTGGTTCTACAATGAGCAGTTCTTC. It yields the protein CASSRETSPWFYNEQFF.